Listed below are T cell receptor beta chains from one sample, sequenced in a study of blood T cell repertoires in COVID-19. The repertoire was sequenced with immunoSEQ multiplex PCR; TCRdb's copy has only in-frame clones and lacks some. The sample lists roughly 190,000 clones, roughly 94% occurring once. Material: peripheral blood. The receptors were gathered from a man younger than 45 with COVID-19, enrolled during active disease. Both conserved end residues are part of each CDR3. A D gene is named only where the DNA matches it firmly. Expanded clones are given a class, and other clones once, few, many or no size at all.

d_gene,abundance,v_gene,j_gene,CDR3aa,CDR3nt
-,-,TRBV5-1,TRBJ2-1,CASSNGGDGEQFF,TGCGCCAGCAGCAACGGGGGAGACGGTGAGCAGTTCTTC
-,-,TRBV19,TRBJ2-7,CASSVQGTSYEQYF,TGTGCCAGTAGTGTACAGGGTACTTCCTACGAGCAGTACTTC
TRBD2,-,TRBV7-2,TRBJ2-3,CASSYGRVSTDTQYF,TGTGCCAGCAGCTACGGGAGGGTTAGCACAGATACGCAGTATTTT
TRBD1,-,TRBV6-5,TRBJ2-7,CASSKSGQDAYEQYF,TGTGCCAGCAGTAAATCGGGACAGGACGCCTACGAGCAGTACTTC
-,-,TRBV7-2,TRBJ1-5,CASSGYQGLQHF,TGTGCCAGCAGCGGCTACCAGGGGCTCCAGCATTTT
-,-,TRBV5-6,TRBJ2-1,CASSLDPVGGDEQFF,TGTGCCAGCAGCTTAGACCCAGTGGGCGGGGATGAGCAGTTCTTC
TRBD1,-,TRBV5-1,TRBJ1-6,CASSLGQGRNSPLHF,TGCGCCAGCAGCTTGGGACAGGGGCGGAATTCACCCCTCCACTTT
TRBD1,-,TRBV5-1,TRBJ2-2,CASSPENMGQGARELFF,TGCGCCAGCAGCCCGGAAAATATGGGACAGGGTGCCAGGGAGCTGTTTTTT
-,few,TRBV6-5,TRBJ1-2,CASSPQTQNNYGYTF,TGTGCCAGCAGTCCCCAGACACAAAACAACTATGGCTACACCTTC
-,-,TRBV21-1,TRBJ2-3,CASSKAGSSLRDTQYF,TGTGCCAGCAGCAAAGCCGGGTCTAGCCTAAGAGATACGCAGTATTTT
TRBD1,-,TRBV29-1,TRBJ1-1,CSVMTGLYTEAFF,TGCAGCGTTATGACAGGGTTGTACACTGAAGCTTTCTTT
-,-,TRBV30,TRBJ1-3,CAWSDSRNTIYF,TGTGCCTGGAGTGACTCCAGAAACACCATATATTTT
TRBD2,-,TRBV3-1/TRBV3-2,TRBJ2-5,CASSFRTSGQETQYF,TGTGCCAGCAGCTTCCGGACTAGCGGGCAAGAGACCCAGTACTTC
TRBD1,few,TRBV7-9,TRBJ1-2,CASSLVAHRGDGYTF,TGTGCCAGCAGCTTAGTGGCTCACAGGGGCGATGGCTACACCTTC
-,-,TRBV9,TRBJ1-2,CASSVDAGSNYGYTF,TGTGCCAGCAGCGTAGACGCAGGTTCTAACTATGGCTACACCTTC
TRBD2,-,TRBV18,TRBJ2-1,CASSPLAGVDSYNEQFF,TGTGCCAGCTCACCACTAGCGGGGGTAGACTCCTACAATGAGCAGTTCTTC
-,-,TRBV9,TRBJ1-4,CASSDPIPSTSGELFF,TGTGCCAGCAGCGACCCCATCCCGAGTACTTCGGGGGAACTGTTTTTT
-,-,TRBV4-2,TRBJ1-5,CASSGQVGQPQHF,TGTGCCAGCAGTGGGCAGGTCGGTCAGCCCCAGCATTTT
TRBD1,-,TRBV11-2,TRBJ1-2,CASSPTGGDGYTF,TGTGCCAGCAGCCCAACAGGGGGTGATGGCTACACCTTC
TRBD1,-,TRBV7-3,TRBJ2-1,CASSLGPPTGLNEQFF,TGTGCCAGTAGCTTAGGCCCCCCGACAGGGCTCAATGAGCAGTTCTTC
-,-,TRBV19,TRBJ1-1,CASSIGDSRAFF,TGTGCCAGTAGTATTGGAGACTCGCGAGCTTTCTTT
TRBD2,-,TRBV3-1/TRBV3-2,TRBJ2-1,CASSQDLAEYNEQFF,TGTGCCAGCAGCCAAGATCTAGCGGAATACAATGAGCAGTTCTTC
-,-,TRBV5-1,TRBJ2-2,CASSMGGPRTGELFF,TGCGCCAGCAGCATGGGAGGCCCCCGCACCGGGGAGCTGTTTTTT
-,-,TRBV2,TRBJ1-3,CASRQGNTIYF,TGTGCCAGCCGCCAGGGAAACACCATATATTTT
-,-,TRBV19,TRBJ1-4,CASSSIQNNEKLFF,TGTGCCAGTAGTTCGATACAGAATAATGAAAAACTGTTTTTT
TRBD1,-,TRBV11-2,TRBJ2-3,CASSAGTGALNGDTQYF,TGTGCCAGCAGCGCGGGGACAGGGGCCCTTAACGGGGATACGCAGTATTTT
TRBD1,-,TRBV4-1,TRBJ1-6,CASSTRDSNNSPLHF,TGCGCCAGCAGCACCCGGGACAGCAATAATTCACCCCTCCACTTT
TRBD1,-,TRBV3-1/TRBV3-2,TRBJ1-3,CASSQERAWDSDTGNTIYF,TGTGCCAGCAGCCAAGAACGAGCCTGGGACAGCGATACTGGAAACACCATATATTTT
TRBD2,-,TRBV9,TRBJ2-1,CASRAGGDNEQFF,TGTGCCAGCAGGGCGGGGGGGGACAATGAGCAGTTCTTC
TRBD1,-,TRBV4-1,TRBJ2-7,CASSPRTGDSYEQYF,TGCGCCAGCAGCCCCAGAACAGGGGACTCCTACGAGCAGTACTTC
-,-,TRBV5-1,TRBJ2-1,CASSLTGETYNEQFF,TGCGCCAGCAGCTTGACGGGGGAGACCTACAATGAGCAGTTCTTC
TRBD1,-,TRBV7-9,TRBJ1-1,CASRFASGGTEAFF,TGTGCCAGCAGATTTGCGTCAGGGGGCACTGAAGCTTTCTTT
TRBD1,-,TRBV2,TRBJ1-3,CASRTQGFSGNTIYF,TGTGCCAGCAGAACACAGGGGTTTTCTGGAAACACCATATATTTT
-,-,TRBV7-9,TRBJ2-7,CASSDSSSYEQYF,TGTGCCAGCAGCGATAGTAGCTCCTACGAGCAGTACTTC
-,-,TRBV27,TRBJ2-1,CASSLSGGDSSYNEQFF,TGTGCCAGCAGTTTATCGGGAGGCGACAGCTCCTACAATGAGCAGTTCTTC
-,-,TRBV6-5,TRBJ1-1,CASRTGNTEAFF,TGTGCCAGCAGAACAGGGAACACTGAAGCTTTCTTT
-,-,TRBV5-1,TRBJ1-3,CASSEEGGLSGNTIYF,TGCGCCAGCAGCGAGGAAGGGGGATTGTCTGGAAACACCATATATTTT
-,-,TRBV5-1,TRBJ2-7,CASSLGYGENEQYF,TGCGCCAGCAGCTTGGGGTACGGGGAGAACGAGCAGTACTTC
-,-,TRBV6-5,TRBJ1-5,CASRETSNQPQHF,TGTGCCAGTAGGGAGACTAGCAATCAGCCCCAGCATTTT
-,once,TRBV19,TRBJ1-2,CASTPEGGVGHTSGYTF,TGTGCCAGTACCCCGGAGGGTGGAGTGGGCCACACAAGTGGCTACACCTTC
TRBD1,once,TRBV30,TRBJ2-7,CAWSVPGTGNTYEQYF,TGTGCCTGGAGTGTCCCCGGGACAGGGAATACCTACGAGCAGTACTTC
-,-,TRBV6-5,TRBJ2-7,CASVEGPSSYEQYF,TGTGCCAGCGTTGAGGGTCCCAGTTCCTACGAGCAGTACTTC
-,-,TRBV9,TRBJ1-2,CASSVDPIQRRSSNYGYTF,TGTGCCAGCAGCGTTGATCCCATACAGAGAAGAAGTTCTAACTATGGCTACACCTTC
-,-,TRBV6-2/TRBV6-3,TRBJ2-4,CASSYDGLAKNIQYF,TGTGCCAGCAGTTACGATGGGCTGGCCAAAAACATTCAGTACTTC
-,-,TRBV30,TRBJ1-2,CAWSVYGTGTHYTF,TGTGCCTGGAGTGTATACGGAACAGGGACCCACTACACCTTC
-,-,TRBV27,TRBJ1-2,CASSLRHSYGYTF,TGTGCCAGCAGTTTACGGCACAGCTATGGCTACACCTTC
-,-,TRBV4-1,TRBJ1-2,CASSPQGALDGYTF,TGCGCCAGCAGCCCCCAAGGGGCCCTCGACGGCTACACCTTC